This T cell receptor (beta chain) was sequenced in a study of blood T cells in healthy people across ages. Whole-study findings and limits: Long-lived donors carried more naive CD4+ cells and greater diversity than aged donors. Per-million-T-cell TCR beta diversity fell roughly linearly with age.

Germline V gives CDR1 DFQATT, CDR2 SNEGSKA (reference sequence). This CDR3 has 13 amino acids. V shed 6 bases and J shed 1 base, with 13 bases lying between them. A minimum of 5.5 micrograms of total RNA was extracted per sample. A sample-barcoded 5' primer and a J-beta primer mix were used in a second PCR of roughly 7 to 12 cycles. MiXCR, applied by TCRdb to the 5' RACE reads, yields one record per CDR3 protein. The data contain about 1.6 million distinct CDR3 sequences, approximately 32% of them singletons. In its sample, this clonotype was seen many times. Its antigen is unknown. This chain links TRBV20-1 with TRBJ2-7, with D perhaps TRBD2 (6 bases). The clonotype was recovered from a young woman in good health. The sample was blood. CDR3 bases: TGCAGTGCCAGGACGGGAGTGTCCTACGAGCAGTACTTC. Its protein is CSARTGVSYEQYF.